Listed here are 14 T cell receptor beta chains from one sample, sequenced in a study of T cell repertoires in cytomegalovirus infection. TCRdb passed the reads through MiXCR, listing each CDR3 protein once. Seen here are approximately 550,000 distinct CDR3 sequences, about 17% observed once, and the top ten hold under 30%. Input material: CD8+ T cells from PBMCs. Every receptor here comes from a human donor in good health (CMV status not recorded). Some clones in this sample may be carry-over from other donors' samples.

This clonotype was seen a handful of times. J is TRBJ2-5 and V is TRBV4-2, with D hard to call. V lost 2 bases and J 0 bases, leaving 13 bases between the germline ends. CDR3 size: 16 residues. Looked up from germline, CDR1 is LGHNA and CDR2 is YNFKEQ. CDR3 sequence: CASSQTLSQYQETQYF. For the CDR3, the DNA is TGTGCCAGCAGCCAAACCCTTTCCCAGTACCAAGAGACCCAGTACTTC.

A note on this clonotype: A much larger clone sits a single nucleotide away, making a read error possible. The chain employs TRBV14 and TRBJ1-1; D perhaps matches TRBD1 (6 bases). Germline V gene lookup returns CDR1 SGHDN and CDR2 FVKESK. The CDR3 loop spans 16 amino acids. DNA for the CDR3: TGTGCCAGCAGCCAAGATGGGGAAGGGAGGGACACTGTAGCTTTCTTT. Amino acids: CASSQDGEGRDTVAFF.

V is TRBV28 and J is TRBJ1-2, with TRBD1 matching over 10 bases. Per germline, CDR1 MDHEN and CDR2 SYDVKM. The V gene end was trimmed by 4 bases and the J gene end by 6 bases; junction bases not matched to a gene: 14. CDR3 length equals 17 residues. In DNA form, the CDR3 reads TGTGCCAGCAGTTCACCCACCCGGGACAGGGGAGAGGATGGCTACACCTTC. Translated: CASSSPTRDRGEDGYTF.

This clonotype appeared many times. V and J are TRBV6-1 and TRBJ2-7; 8 nucleotides align to TRBD1. Germline trimming cut 8 bases from V and 0 bases from J; bases unmatched to any gene: 9. CDR3 length: 15 residues. CDR1 is MNHNS and CDR2 is SASEGT in the germline V gene. Here the CDR3 DNA reads TGTGCCAGCTGGGAGACAGGGGAAAGCTCCTACGAGCAGTACTTC. As protein: CASWETGESSYEQYF.

Many counts were recorded for this clonotype. This chain links TRBV7-8 with TRBJ2-4; 8 nucleotides agree with TRBD1. The CDR3 loop spans 18 amino acids. Per germline, CDR1 SGHVS and CDR2 FQNEAQ. V lost 5 bases to trimming and J lost 0 bases; unmatched junction nucleotides: 12. CDR3 coding DNA: TGTGCCAGCAGCACTAGGGACAGGTTCGAGATAGCCAAAAACATTCAGTACTTC. It yields the protein CASSTRDRFEIAKNIQYF.

This clonotype was seen repeatedly, ten times or more. This rearrangement joins TRBV27 to TRBJ2-1; TRBD2 matches 10 bases. V was clipped by 5 bases and J by 4 bases; unmatched bases: 2. The CDR3 length is 14 residues. Looked up from germline, CDR1 is MNHEY and CDR2 is SMNVEV (reference sequence). This CDR3 reads CASSNSGGYNEQFF. The CDR3 coding sequence is TGTGCCAGCAGTAATAGCGGGGGGTACAATGAGCAGTTCTTC.

V is TRBV5-1 and J is TRBJ2-7, with 9 bases that match TRBD2. Germline V gene data show CDR1 as SGHRS and CDR2 as YFSETQ. Losses at the gene ends were 4 bases for V and 4 bases for J; bases not matched to a gene: 6. There are 14 residues in the CDR3. CDR3 in DNA: TGCGCCAGCAGCAGAGCTAGCGGGAAATACGAGCAGTACTTC. Encoded protein: CASSRASGKYEQYF.

This clonotype was recorded many times. The chain recombines TRBV4-2 with TRBJ2-1; D might be TRBD1 (6 bases). This CDR3 has 15 residues. V was pared by 1 base and J by 4 bases, with 11 bases between. In germline, CDR1 is LGHNA, CDR2 YNFKEQ. CDR3 nucleotide sequence: TGTGCCAGCAGCCAAGGGGGGCTGTCGTACAATGAGCAGTTCTTC. Amino acids: CASSQGGLSYNEQFF.

Of note for this clonotype: This could be a read error, since a much larger clone is one nucleotide away. The J gene is TRBJ2-6, the V gene TRBV6-5; D may be TRBD2 (6 bases). This CDR3 is 19 amino acids long. Trimming shortened V by 0 bases and J by 1 base, and 16 bases separated the two germline ends. CDR1 and CDR2 from the germline V gene are MNHEY and SVGAGI. CDR3 in amino acids: CASSYSSPGVKSGANVLTF. CDR3 in DNA: TGTGCCAGCAGTTACTCCTCCCCGGGGGTTAAGTCTGGGGCCAACGTCCTGACTTTC.

This clonotype was detected many times. The chain uses TRBV4-1 and TRBJ2-3; 11 nucleotides match TRBD2. The CDR3 has 18 amino acids. V dropped 2 bases and J dropped 1; count of bases not matched to a gene: 8. Per germline, CDR1 MGHRA and CDR2 YSYEKL. In nucleotides, the CDR3 is TGCGCCAGCAGCCAAATGCCTAGCGGGGGGACTCGCACAGATACGCAGTATTTT. It encodes CASSQMPSGGTRTDTQYF.

This clonotype was seen a few times. This chain links TRBV11-2 with TRBJ2-1; 7 bases are shared with TRBD2. The V gene's germline CDR1 is SGHAT and CDR2 FQNNGV. This CDR3 is built from 16 residues. After removal of 3 bases from V and 3 bases from J, the junction contained 8 bases not matched to a gene. This chain's CDR3 is CASSFKQGGSYNEQFF. CDR3 nucleotide sequence: TGTGCCAGCAGCTTCAAGCAGGGCGGGAGCTACAATGAGCAGTTCTTC. The variable domain in full, with the rest retrieved from reference TRBV11-2 and TRBJ2-1, is EAGVAQSPRYKIIEKRQSVAFWCNPISGHATLYWYQQILGQGPKLLIQFQNNGVVDDSQLPKDRFSAERLKGVDSTLKIQPAKLEDSAVYLCASSFKQGGSYNEQFFGPGTRLTVL.

This clonotype came up many times. V is TRBV19 and J is TRBJ2-5; D gene uncertain. The CDR3 spans 13 residues. V lost 5 bases and J 1 base, leaving 8 bases between the germline ends. The germline gives CDR1 LNHDA, CDR2 SQIVND (reference sequence). As DNA, the CDR3 is TGTGCCAGTAGTCGGGCTAGCCAAGAGACCCAGTACTTC. Encoded protein: CASSRASQETQYF.

The chain links TRBV7-9 to TRBJ1-5; TRBD1 might be the D (6 bases). The CDR3 runs 15 residues. Per the germline V gene, CDR1 is SEHNR and CDR2 is FQNEAQ (reference sequence). With 11 bases removed from V and 0 bases from J, the gap between germline ends came to 17 bases. In DNA, the CDR3 is TGTGCCGCGAGGAGGACAGCGTATAGCAATCAGCCCCAGCATTTT. Protein: CAARRTAYSNQPQHF.

This clonotype was observed many times. V and J are TRBV7-9 and TRBJ2-7; no firm D call. The germline V gene encodes CDR1 SEHNR and CDR2 FQNEAQ (reference sequence). This CDR3 is 14 amino acids long. V was clipped by 5 bases and J by 6 bases, with 17 bases between them. CDR3 residues: CASSPARSPGEQYF. The CDR3 nucleotides read TGTGCCAGCAGCCCTGCAAGGAGCCCCGGCGAGCAGTACTTC. Full variable domain (rest looked up from reference TRBV7-9 and TRBJ2-7): DTGVSQNPRHKITKRGQNVTFRCDPISEHNRLYWYRQTLGQGPEFLTYFQNEAQLEKSRLLSDRFSAERPKGSFSTLEIQRTEQGDSAMYLCASSPARSPGEQYFGPGTRLTVT.